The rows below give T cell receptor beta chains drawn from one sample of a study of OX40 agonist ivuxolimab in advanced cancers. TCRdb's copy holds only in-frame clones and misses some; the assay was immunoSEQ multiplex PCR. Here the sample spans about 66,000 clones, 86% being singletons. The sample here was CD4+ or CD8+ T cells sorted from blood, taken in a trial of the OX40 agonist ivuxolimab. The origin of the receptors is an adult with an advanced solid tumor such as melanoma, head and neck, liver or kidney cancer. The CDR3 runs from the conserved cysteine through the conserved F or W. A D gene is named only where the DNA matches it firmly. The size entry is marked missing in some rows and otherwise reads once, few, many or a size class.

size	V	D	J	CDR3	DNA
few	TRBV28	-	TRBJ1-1	CASTTQDTEAFF	TGTGCCAGCACAACTCAGGACACTGAAGCTTTCTTT
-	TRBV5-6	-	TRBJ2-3	CASGLPSTDTQYF	TGTGCCAGCGGGCTACCTAGCACAGATACGCAGTATTTT
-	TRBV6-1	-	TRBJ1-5	CASIGPGGNQPQHF	TGTGCCAGCATCGGGCCAGGGGGCAATCAGCCCCAGCATTTT
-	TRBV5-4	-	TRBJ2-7	CASSSKDILEQYF	TGTGCCAGCAGCTCGAAGGACATCCTCGAGCAGTACTTC
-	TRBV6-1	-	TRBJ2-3	CASQRGVTDTQYF	TGTGCCAGCCAGAGAGGAGTCACAGATACGCAGTATTTT
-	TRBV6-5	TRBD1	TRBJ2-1	CASSPGGSYNEQFF	TGTGCCAGCAGTCCAGGGGGCTCCTACAATGAGCAGTTCTTC
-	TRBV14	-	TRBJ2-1	CASSQGMEQFF	TGTGCCAGCAGCCAGGGTATGGAGCAGTTCTTC
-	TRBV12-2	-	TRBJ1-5	CASRLAGGNENQPQHF	TGTGCAAGTCGCTTAGCCGGGGGGAATGAAAATCAGCCCCAGCATTTT
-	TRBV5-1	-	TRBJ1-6	CASSLDDLSGSPLHF	TGCGCCAGCAGCTTGGATGACCTCAGTGGTTCACCCCTCCACTTT
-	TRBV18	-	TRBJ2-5	CASSPSGQGIETQYF	TGTGCCAGCTCACCGTCGGGGCAGGGGATAGAGACCCAGTACTTC
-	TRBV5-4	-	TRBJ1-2	CASSLGVGQGTDGYTF	TGTGCCAGCAGCTTAGGCGTGGGTCAGGGGACGGATGGCTACACCTTC
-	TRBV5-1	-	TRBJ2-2	CASSYPLATGELFF	TGCGCCAGCAGTTATCCTCTAGCTACCGGGGAGCTGTTTTTT
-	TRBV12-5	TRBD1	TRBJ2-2	CASAPTGGNGELFF	TGTGCTAGTGCTCCGACAGGGGGCAACGGGGAGCTGTTTTTT
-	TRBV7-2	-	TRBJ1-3	CASSLAPGAGGNTIYF	TGTGCCAGCAGCTTAGCGCCGGGGGCTGGTGGAAACACCATATATTTT
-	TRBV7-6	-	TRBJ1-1	CASSHPWENTEAFF	TGTGCCAGCAGCCACCCATGGGAGAACACTGAAGCTTTCTTT
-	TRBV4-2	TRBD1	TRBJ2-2	CASSQDRQGRTGELFF	TGTGCCAGCAGCCAAGATCGACAGGGCAGAACCGGGGAGCTGTTTTTT
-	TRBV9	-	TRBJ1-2	CASSVVVDGGYTF	TGTGCCAGCAGCGTAGTAGTTGACGGTGGCTACACCTTC
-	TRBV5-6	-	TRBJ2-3	CASSLSSATQYF	TGTGCCAGCAGCTTATCTAGCGCGACGCAGTATTTT
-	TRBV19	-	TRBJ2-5	CASSVSTGRETQYF	TGTGCCAGTAGTGTTTCGACAGGGAGGGAGACCCAGTACTTC
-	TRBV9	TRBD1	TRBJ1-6	CASSPRQGPNSPLHF	TGTGCCAGCAGCCCTCGACAGGGGCCGAATTCACCCCTCCACTTT
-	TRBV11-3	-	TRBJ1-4	CASSLASKGSGEKLFF	TGTGCCAGCAGCTTAGCGTCGAAGGGAAGCGGTGAAAAACTGTTTTTT
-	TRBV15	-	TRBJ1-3	CATSRSVGISGNTIYF	TGTGCCACCAGCAGAAGTGTCGGGATCTCTGGAAACACCATATATTTT
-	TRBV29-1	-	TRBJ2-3	CSVAPGPRDTQYF	TGCAGCGTCGCACCGGGACCAAGAGATACGCAGTATTTT
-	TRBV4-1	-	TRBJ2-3	CASSRLSNTDTQYF	TGCGCCAGCAGCCGCCTTTCCAACACAGATACGCAGTATTTT
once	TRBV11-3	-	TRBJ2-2	CASSLGDKNTGELFF	TGTGCCAGCAGCTTGGGGGACAAGAACACCGGGGAGCTGTTTTTT
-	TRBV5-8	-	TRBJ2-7	CASSPDHSYEQYF	TGTGCCAGCAGCCCGGACCACTCCTACGAGCAGTACTTC
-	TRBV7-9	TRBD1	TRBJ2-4	CASSSPWTGENIQYF	TGTGCCAGCAGCTCACCTTGGACAGGGGAGAACATTCAGTACTTC
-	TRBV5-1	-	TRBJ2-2	CASSLEGAPGELFF	TGCGCCAGCAGCTTGGAGGGAGCCCCCGGGGAGCTGTTTTTT
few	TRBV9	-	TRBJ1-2	CASSDEWQSAYTF	TGTGCCAGCAGCGACGAATGGCAATCCGCCTACACCTTC
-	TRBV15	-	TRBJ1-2	CATSQQNTGGYTF	TGTGCCACCTCACAGCAAAATACGGGAGGCTACACCTTC
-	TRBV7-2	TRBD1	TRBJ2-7	CASSQDRAYEQYF	TGTGCCAGCAGCCAGGACAGGGCCTACGAGCAGTACTTC
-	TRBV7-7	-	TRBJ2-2	CASSLEGQGWNTGELFF	TGTGCCAGCAGCCTAGAGGGACAAGGATGGAACACCGGGGAGCTGTTTTTT
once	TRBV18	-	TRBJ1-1	CASSPGRDTEAFF	TGTGCCAGCTCACCAGGGAGGGACACTGAAGCTTTCTTT
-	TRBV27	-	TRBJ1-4	CASSTTTALGGKLFF	TGTGCCAGCAGTACAACAACGGCTCTGGGGGGAAAACTGTTTTTT
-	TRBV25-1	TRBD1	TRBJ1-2	CASSPRTGPGYTF	TGTGCCAGCAGTCCCCGGACAGGGCCTGGCTACACCTTC
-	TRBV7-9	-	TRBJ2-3	CASSLGTDRTDTQYF	TGTGCCAGCAGCTTAGGGACAGACCGCACAGATACGCAGTATTTT
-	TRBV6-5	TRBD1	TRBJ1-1	CASSYMTGEAFF	TGTGCCAGCAGTTACATGACAGGGGAAGCTTTCTTT
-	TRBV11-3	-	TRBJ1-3	CASSLWETIGNTIYF	TGTGCCAGCAGCTTATGGGAGACAATTGGAAACACCATATATTTT
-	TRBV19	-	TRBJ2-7	CASSNTIYEQYF	TGTGCCAGTAGTAATACGATATACGAGCAGTACTTC